This T cell receptor beta chain was captured in a study of T cells in Graves' hyperthyroidism and ophthalmopathy. Per the germline V gene, CDR1 is SGHAT and CDR2 is FQNNGV. Trimming removed 6 bases from V and 6 bases from J, with 18 bases in between. The CDR3 is 14 residues long. In this sample, this clonotype turned up many times. Patients counted as stable if ophthalmopathy did not develop within 18 months. Exclusion of patients followed from uncontrolled infection, other autoimmune disease, pregnancy or lactation. The source material, RNA transcripts, was used to amplify TCR beta CDR3 regions. First-round RT-PCR targeting the TCR CDR3 was performed with the HTBI primer set. TCRdb re-derived calls from the multiplex PCR reads in MiXCR, one entry per CDR3 protein. The sample includes 300,000 to 450,000 distinct CDR3 sequences, around a quarter of them seen just once.

Sequenced material: blood. The receptor comes from a man aged 45-65 years with Graves' hyperthyroidism. This chain uses TRBV11-2 with TRBJ2-7; the D gene is possibly TRBD2 (7 bases). CDR3 bases: TGTGCCAGCAGGATGGTAGGGGGGGCGGGCGAGCAGTACTTC. Amino acids: CASRMVGGAGEQYF.